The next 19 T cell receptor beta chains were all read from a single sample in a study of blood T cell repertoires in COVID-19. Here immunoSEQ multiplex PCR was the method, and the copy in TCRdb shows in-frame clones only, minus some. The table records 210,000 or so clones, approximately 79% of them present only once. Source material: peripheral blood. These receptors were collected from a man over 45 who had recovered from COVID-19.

CDR3 sequence: CASSHHAAADNEQFF. The CDR3 coding sequence is TGTGCCAGCAGCCACCATGCGGCAGCAGACAATGAGCAGTTCTTC. This chain connects TRBV11-3 to TRBJ2-1; D unresolved. The CDR3 is 15 amino acids. V was cut by 5 bases and J by 5 bases, with 16 bases left in between. In germline, CDR1 is SGHNT, CDR2 YENEEA.

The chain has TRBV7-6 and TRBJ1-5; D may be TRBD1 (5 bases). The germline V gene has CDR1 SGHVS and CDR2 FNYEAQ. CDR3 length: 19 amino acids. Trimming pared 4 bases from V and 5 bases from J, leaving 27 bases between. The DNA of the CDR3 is TGTGCCAGCAGCTCTCCGGGGGAGCTAAACCCTTGGGTCGATCAGCCCCAGCATTTT. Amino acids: CASSSPGELNPWVDQPQHF.

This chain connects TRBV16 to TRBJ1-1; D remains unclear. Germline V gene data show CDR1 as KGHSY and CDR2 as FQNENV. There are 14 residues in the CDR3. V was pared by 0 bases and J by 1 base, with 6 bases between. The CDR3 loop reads CASSQSGGNTEAFF. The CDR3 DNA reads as TGTGCCAGCAGCCAATCCGGAGGGAACACTGAAGCTTTCTTT.

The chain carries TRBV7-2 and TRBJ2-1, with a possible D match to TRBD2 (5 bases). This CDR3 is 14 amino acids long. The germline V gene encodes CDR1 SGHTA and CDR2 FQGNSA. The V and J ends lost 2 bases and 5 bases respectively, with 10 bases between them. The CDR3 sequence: CASSLPGNHNEQFF. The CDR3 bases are TGTGCCAGCAGCTTACCCGGGAACCACAATGAGCAGTTCTTC.

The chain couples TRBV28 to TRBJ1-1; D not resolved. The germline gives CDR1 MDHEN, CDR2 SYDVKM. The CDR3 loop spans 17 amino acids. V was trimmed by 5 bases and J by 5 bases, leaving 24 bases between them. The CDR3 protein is CASSLFASPPTRTEAFF. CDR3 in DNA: TGTGCCAGCAGTCTTTTTGCCAGTCCCCCCACTAGGACTGAAGCTTTCTTT.

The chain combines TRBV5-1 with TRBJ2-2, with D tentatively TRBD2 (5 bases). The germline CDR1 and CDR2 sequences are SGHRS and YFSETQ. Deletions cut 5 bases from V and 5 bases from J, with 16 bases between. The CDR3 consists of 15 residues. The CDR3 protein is CASRAREGGTGELFF. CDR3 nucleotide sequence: TGCGCCAGCAGGGCGAGGGAAGGTGGAACCGGGGAGCTGTTTTTT.

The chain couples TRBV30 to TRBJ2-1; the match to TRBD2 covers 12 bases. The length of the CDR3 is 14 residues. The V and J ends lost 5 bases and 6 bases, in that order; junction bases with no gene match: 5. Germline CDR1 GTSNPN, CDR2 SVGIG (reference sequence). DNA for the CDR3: TGTGCCTGGCAACTAGCGGGAGGAAGCAATGAGCAGTTCTTC. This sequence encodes CAWQLAGGSNEQFF.

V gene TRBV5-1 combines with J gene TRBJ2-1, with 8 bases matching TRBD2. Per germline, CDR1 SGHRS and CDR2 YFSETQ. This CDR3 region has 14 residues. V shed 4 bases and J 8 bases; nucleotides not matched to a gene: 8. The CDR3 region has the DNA TGCGCCAGCAGCGCGGGAGGTGTTGGTTATGAGCAGTTCTTC. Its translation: CASSAGGVGYEQFF.

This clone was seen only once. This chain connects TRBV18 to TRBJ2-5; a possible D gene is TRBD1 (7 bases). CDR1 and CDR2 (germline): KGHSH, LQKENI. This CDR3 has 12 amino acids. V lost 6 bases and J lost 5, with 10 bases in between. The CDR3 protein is CASSSGGETQYF. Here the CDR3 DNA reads TGTGCCAGCTCGTCAGGGGGGGAGACCCAGTACTTC.

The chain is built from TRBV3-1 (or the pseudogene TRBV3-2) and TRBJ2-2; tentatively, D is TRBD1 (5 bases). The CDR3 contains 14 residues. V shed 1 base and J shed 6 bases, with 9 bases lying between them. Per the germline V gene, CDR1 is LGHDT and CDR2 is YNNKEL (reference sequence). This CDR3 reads CASSQAGFSGELFF. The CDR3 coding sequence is TGTGCCAGCAGCCAAGCAGGGTTTTCCGGGGAGCTGTTTTTT.

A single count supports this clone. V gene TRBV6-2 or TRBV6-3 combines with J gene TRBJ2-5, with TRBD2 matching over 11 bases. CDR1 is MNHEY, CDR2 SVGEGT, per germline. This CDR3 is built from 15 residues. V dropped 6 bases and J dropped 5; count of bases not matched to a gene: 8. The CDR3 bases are TGTGCCAGCAGCTTACTAGCGGGAGTCGCTGAGACCCAGTACTTC. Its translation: CASSLLAGVAETQYF.

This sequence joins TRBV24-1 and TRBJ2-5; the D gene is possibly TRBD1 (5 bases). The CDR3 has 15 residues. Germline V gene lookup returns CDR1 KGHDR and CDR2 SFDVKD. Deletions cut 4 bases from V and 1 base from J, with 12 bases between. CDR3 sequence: CATSENTGTQETQYF. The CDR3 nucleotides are TGTGCCACCAGTGAAAATACAGGAACCCAAGAGACCCAGTACTTC.

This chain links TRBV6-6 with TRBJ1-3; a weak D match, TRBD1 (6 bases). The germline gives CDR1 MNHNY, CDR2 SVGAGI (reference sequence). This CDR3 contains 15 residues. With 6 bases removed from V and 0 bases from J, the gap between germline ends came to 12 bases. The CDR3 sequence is CASSLDSLSGNTIYF. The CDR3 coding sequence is TGTGCCAGCAGCCTGGACAGCCTCTCTGGAAACACCATATATTTT.

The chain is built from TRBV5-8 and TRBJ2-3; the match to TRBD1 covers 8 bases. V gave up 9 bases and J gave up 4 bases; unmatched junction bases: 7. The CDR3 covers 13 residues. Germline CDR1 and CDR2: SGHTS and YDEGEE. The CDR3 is CATADRVSDTQYF. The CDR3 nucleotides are TGTGCCACCGCGGACAGGGTGTCAGATACGCAGTATTTT.

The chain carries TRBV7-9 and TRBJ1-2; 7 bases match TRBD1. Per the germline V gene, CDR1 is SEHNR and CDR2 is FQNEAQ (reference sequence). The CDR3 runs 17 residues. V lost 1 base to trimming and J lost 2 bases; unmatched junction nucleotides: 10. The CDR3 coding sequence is TGTGCCAGCAGCTTAGATGTCATGGGACAGACGAACTATGGCTACACCTTC. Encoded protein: CASSLDVMGQTNYGYTF.

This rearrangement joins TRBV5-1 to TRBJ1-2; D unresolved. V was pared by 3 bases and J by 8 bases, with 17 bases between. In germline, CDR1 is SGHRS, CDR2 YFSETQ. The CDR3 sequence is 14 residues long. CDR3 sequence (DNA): TGCGCCAGCAGCTCGGACCGAGGAGGTCGGGGCTACACCTTC. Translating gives CASSSDRGGRGYTF.

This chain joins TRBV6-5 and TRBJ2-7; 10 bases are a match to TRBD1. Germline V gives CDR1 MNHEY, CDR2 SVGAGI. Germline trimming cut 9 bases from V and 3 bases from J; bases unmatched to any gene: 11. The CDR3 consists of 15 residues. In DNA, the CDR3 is TGTGCCAGTCGTGCTTGGACAGGGGGGGTCTACGAGCAGTACTTC. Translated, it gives CASRAWTGGVYEQYF.

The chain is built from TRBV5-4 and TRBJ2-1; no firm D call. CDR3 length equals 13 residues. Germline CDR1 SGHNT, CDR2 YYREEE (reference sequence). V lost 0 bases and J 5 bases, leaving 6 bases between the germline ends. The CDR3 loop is CASSLGLNNEQFF. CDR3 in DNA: TGTGCCAGCAGCTTGGGGCTCAACAATGAGCAGTTCTTC.

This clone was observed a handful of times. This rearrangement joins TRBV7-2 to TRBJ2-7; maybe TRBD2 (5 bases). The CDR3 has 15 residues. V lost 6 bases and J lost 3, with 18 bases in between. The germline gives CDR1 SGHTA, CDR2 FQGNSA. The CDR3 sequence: CASSPLAVPYYEQYF. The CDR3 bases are TGTGCCAGCAGTCCCCTAGCAGTTCCGTACTACGAGCAGTACTTC.